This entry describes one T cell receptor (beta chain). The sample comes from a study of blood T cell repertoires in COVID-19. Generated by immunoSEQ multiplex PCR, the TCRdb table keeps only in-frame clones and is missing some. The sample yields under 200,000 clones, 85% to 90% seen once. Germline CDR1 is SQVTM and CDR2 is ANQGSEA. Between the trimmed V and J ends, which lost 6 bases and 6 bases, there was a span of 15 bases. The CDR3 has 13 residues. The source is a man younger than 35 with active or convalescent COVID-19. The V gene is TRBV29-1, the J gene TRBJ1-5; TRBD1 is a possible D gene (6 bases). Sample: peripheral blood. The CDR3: CSVGTRVPQPQHF. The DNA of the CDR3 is TGCAGCGTGGGGACAAGGGTTCCTCAGCCCCAGCATTTT.